This T cell receptor (beta chain) is from a study of cytomegalovirus exposure and HLA in healthy donors. Germline V gene sequence: CDR1 SGHDT, CDR2 YYEEEE. This CDR3 spans 14 amino acids. V was pared by 4 bases and J by 6 bases, with 16 bases between. This clone was counted only a few times. What it binds is not known. 60 Vbeta and 13 Jbeta primers were used in PCR. Profiled with immunoSEQ multiplex PCR; TCRdb holds only in-frame clones, not every one. The data show over 150,000 clones, over 75% seen once. Study results and caveats: Reports state that TCR beta sequences accurately predicted most subjects' HLA-A and HLA-B alleles. Among donors in an Asian-associated ancestry cluster, a later analysis reportedly found fewer N-insertions than the roughly 670-donor mean. Evidence from a later analysis indicated that most CMV-associated TCR beta chains looked HLA-restricted. As a later analysis revealed, the rate of TCR association differed by HLA locus, with DRB1 most and HLA-C fewest.

The genes are TRBV5-6 and TRBJ1-2, with TRBD1 as a possible D gene (5 bases). This TCR was sampled from a male donor in good health and CMV-seronegative. Sequenced input: PBMCs. CDR3 nucleotide sequence: TGTGCCAGCAGCATGGGGGGGAGGTCGGATGGCTACACCTTC. This gives the protein CASSMGGRSDGYTF.